The clone carrying this T cell receptor beta chain showed up just a few times. CDR1 is KGHDR, CDR2 SFDVKD, per germline. The length of the CDR3 is 13 residues. V was pared by 9 bases and J by 3 bases, with 14 bases between. The data derive from a study of blood T cell repertoires in COVID-19. Looking at the study overall: COVID-19 samples from acute and convalescent phases originated in the United States, Italy and Spain. PBMCs, B-cell-depleted T cells, or T cells were the source of the cDNA or gDNA that made up the material.

Repertoires were generated with immunoSEQ multiplex PCR, while TCRdb's copy carries only in-frame clones and drops some. The repertoire holds about 91,000 clones, with 85% to 90% as singletons. The origin of this receptor is a woman in her seventies with acute or convalescent COVID-19. Material: peripheral blood. This sequence joins TRBV24-1 and TRBJ2-7, with D tentatively TRBD1 (5 bases). The CDR3 DNA reads TGTGCCACCGGAGCGCAGGGTAGCTACGAGCAGTACTTC. Protein: CATGAQGSYEQYF.